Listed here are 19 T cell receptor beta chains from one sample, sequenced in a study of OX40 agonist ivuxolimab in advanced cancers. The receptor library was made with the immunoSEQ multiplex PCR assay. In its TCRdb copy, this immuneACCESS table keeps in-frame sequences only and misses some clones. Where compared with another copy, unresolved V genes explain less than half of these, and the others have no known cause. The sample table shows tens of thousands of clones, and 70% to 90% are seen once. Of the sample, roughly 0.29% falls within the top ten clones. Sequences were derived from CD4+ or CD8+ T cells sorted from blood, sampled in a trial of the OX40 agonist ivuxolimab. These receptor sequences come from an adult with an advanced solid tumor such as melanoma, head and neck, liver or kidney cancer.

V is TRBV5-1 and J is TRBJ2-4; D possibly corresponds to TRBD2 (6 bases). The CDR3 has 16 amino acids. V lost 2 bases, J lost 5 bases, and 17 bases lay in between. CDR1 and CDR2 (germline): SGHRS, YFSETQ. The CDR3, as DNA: TGCGCCAGCAGCTTACCCACTAGCCCGGGCCAAAACATTCAGTACTTC. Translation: CASSLPTSPGQNIQYF.

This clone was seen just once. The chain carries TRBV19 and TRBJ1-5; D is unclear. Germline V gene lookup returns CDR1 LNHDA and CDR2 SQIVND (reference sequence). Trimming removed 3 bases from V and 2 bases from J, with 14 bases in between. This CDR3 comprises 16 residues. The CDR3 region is CASSMGATNGNQPQHF. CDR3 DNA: TGTGCCAGTAGTATGGGAGCTACGAATGGCAATCAGCCCCAGCATTTT. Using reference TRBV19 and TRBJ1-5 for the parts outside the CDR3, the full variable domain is DGGITQSPKYLFRKEGQNVTLSCEQNLNHDAMYWYRQDPGQGLRLIYYSQIVNDFQKGDIAEGYSVSREKKESFPLTVTSAQKNPTAFYLCASSMGATNGNQPQHFGDGTRLSIL.

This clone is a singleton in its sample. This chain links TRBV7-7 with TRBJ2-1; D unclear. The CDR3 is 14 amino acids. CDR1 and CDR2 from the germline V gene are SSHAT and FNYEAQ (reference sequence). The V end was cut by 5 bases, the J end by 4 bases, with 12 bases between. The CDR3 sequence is CASSQNIGYNEQFF. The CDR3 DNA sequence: TGTGCCAGCAGCCAGAATATAGGGTACAATGAGCAGTTCTTC.

Here the CDR3 reads CASSYAAGDRYEQYF. The CDR3 DNA follows: TGTGCCAGCAGCTACGCAGCGGGAGACCGCTACGAGCAGTACTTC. The chain carries TRBV7-2 and TRBJ2-7, with 8 nucleotides matching TRBD2. CDR1 SGHTA and CDR2 FQGNSA come from the germline V gene. The CDR3 spans 15 residues. V trimming: 4 bases; J trimming: 3 bases; junction bases outside the gene matches: 8.

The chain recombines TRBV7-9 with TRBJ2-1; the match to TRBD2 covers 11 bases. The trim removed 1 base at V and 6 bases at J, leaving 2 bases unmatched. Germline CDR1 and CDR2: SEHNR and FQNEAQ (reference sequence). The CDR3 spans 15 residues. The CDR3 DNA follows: TGTGCCAGCAGCTTAGGTCTAGCGGGAGGCAATGAGCAGTTCTTC. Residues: CASSLGLAGGNEQFF.

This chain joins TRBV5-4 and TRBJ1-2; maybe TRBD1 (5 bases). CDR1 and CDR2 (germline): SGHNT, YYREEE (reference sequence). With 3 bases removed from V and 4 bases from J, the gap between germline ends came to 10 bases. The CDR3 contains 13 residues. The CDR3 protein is CASSSAGAYGYTF. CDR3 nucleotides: TGTGCCAGCAGCTCAGCCGGGGCCTATGGCTACACCTTC.

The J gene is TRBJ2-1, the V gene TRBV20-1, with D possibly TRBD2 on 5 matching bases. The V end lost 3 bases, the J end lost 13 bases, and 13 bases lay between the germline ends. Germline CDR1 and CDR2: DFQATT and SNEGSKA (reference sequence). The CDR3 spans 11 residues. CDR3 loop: CSASSLASQFF. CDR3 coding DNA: TGCAGTGCTAGTTCTTTAGCGAGCCAGTTCTTC.

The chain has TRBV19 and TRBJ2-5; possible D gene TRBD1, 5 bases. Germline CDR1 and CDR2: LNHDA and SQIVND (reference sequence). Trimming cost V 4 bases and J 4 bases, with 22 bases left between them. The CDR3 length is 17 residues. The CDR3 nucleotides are TGTGCCAGTAGTACCCAATTGCTAGACAGCTTAGGAGAGACCCAGTACTTC. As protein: CASSTQLLDSLGETQYF.

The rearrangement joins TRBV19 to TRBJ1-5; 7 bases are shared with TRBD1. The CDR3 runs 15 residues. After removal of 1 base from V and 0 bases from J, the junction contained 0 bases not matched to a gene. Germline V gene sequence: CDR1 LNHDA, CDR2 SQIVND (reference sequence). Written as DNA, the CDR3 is TGTGCCAGTAGTATAGGACAGGGTAGCAATCAGCCCCAGCATTTT. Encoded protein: CASSIGQGSNQPQHF.

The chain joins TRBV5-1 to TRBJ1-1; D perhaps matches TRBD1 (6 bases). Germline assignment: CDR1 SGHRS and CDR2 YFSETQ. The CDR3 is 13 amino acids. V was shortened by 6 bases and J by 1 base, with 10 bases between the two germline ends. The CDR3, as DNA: TGCGCCAGCATGCGGGGGCGGAACACTGAAGCTTTCTTT. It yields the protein CASMRGRNTEAFF.

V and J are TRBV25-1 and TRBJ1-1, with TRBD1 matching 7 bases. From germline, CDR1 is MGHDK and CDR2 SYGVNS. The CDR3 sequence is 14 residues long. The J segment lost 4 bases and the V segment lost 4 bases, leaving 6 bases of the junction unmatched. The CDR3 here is CASSAQGGATEAFF. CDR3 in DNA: TGTGCCAGCAGTGCACAAGGGGGCGCCACTGAAGCTTTCTTT.

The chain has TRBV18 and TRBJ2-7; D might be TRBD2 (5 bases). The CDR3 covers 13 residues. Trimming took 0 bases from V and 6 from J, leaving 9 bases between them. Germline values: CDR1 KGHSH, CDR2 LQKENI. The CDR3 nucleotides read TGTGCCAGCTCACCACCGTCGGGAAGCGAGCAGTACTTC. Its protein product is CASSPPSGSEQYF.

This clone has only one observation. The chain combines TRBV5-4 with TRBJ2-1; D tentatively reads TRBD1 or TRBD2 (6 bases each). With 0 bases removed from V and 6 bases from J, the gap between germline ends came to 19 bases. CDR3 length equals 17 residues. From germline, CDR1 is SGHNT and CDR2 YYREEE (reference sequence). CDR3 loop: CASSLAPSGGRGNEQFF. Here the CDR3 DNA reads TGTGCCAGCAGCTTGGCTCCCTCCGGGGGCCGGGGCAATGAGCAGTTCTTC.

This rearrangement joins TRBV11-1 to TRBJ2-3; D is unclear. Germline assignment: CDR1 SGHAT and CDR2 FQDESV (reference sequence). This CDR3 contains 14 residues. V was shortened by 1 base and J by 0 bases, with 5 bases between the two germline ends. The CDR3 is CASSLVSSTDTQYF. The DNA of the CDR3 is TGTGCCAGCAGCTTAGTCAGCAGCACAGATACGCAGTATTTT.

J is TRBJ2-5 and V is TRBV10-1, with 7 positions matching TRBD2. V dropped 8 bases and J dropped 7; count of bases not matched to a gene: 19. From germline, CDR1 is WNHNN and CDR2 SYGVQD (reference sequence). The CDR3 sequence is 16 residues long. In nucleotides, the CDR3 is TGCGCCAGCGGCCCAATTACTAGCGACCCAAGACGGACCCAGTACTTC. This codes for CASGPITSDPRRTQYF.

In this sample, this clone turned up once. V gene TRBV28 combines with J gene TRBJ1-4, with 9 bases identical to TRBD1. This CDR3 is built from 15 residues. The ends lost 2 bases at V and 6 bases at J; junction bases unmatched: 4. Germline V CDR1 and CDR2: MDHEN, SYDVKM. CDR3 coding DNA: TGTGCCAGCAGTTTACTGGGGACAGGGCATGAAAAACTGTTTTTT. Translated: CASSLLGTGHEKLFF.

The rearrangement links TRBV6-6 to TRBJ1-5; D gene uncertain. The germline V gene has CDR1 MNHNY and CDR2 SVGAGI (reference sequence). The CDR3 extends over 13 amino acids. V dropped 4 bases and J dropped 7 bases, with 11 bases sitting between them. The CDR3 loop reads CASSLQLDQPQHF. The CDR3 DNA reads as TGTGCCAGCAGTTTGCAGTTGGACCAGCCCCAGCATTTT.

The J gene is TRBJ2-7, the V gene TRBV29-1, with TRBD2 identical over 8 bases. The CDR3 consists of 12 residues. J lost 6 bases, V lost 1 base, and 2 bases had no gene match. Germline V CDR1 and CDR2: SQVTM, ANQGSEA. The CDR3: CSVEGTSSEQYF. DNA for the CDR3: TGCAGCGTTGAAGGGACTAGCTCCGAGCAGTACTTC.

CDR3 nucleotide sequence: TGTGCCAGCAGTTTAGACGGGTTCTACGAGCAGTACTTC. Translation: CASSLDGFYEQYF. The chain joins TRBV28 to TRBJ2-7; D unclear. CDR3 length: 13 amino acids. V lost 2 bases and J 3 bases, leaving 8 bases between the germline ends. CDR1 and CDR2 (germline): MDHEN, SYDVKM. The complete variable domain, with remaining parts taken from reference TRBV28 and TRBJ2-7, reads DVKVTQSSRYLVKRTGEKVFLECVQDMDHENMFWYRQDPGLGLRLIYFSYDVKMKEKGDIPEGYSVSREKKERFSLILESASTNQTSMYLCASSLDGFYEQYFGPGTRLTVT.